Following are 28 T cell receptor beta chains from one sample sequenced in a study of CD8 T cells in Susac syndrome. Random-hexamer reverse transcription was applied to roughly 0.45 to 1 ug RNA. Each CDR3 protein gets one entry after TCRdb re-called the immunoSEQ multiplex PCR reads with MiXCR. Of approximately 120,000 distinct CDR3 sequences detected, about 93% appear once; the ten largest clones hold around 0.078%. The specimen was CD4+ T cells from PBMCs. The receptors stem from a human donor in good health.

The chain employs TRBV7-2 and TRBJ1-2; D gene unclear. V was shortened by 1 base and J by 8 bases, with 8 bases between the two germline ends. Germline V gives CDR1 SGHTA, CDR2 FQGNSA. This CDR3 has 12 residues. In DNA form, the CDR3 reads TGTGCCAGCAGCTTAGTAGGTGTAGGCTACACCTTC. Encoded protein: CASSLVGVGYTF.

This chain's CDR3 is CASSLWGVGNQPQHF. The CDR3 nucleotides read TGTGCCAGCAGTTTATGGGGGGTTGGCAATCAGCCCCAGCATTTT. The chain links TRBV27 to TRBJ1-5, with D maybe TRBD1 (5 bases). This CDR3 comprises 15 residues. V lost 1 base, J lost 2 bases, and 9 bases lay in between. Germline V gene lookup returns CDR1 MNHEY and CDR2 SMNVEV (reference sequence).

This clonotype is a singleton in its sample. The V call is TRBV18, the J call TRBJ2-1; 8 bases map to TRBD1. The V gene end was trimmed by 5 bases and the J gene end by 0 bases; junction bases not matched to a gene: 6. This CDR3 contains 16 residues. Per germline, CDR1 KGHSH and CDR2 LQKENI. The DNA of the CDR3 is TGTGCCAGCTCATCGGGACAGGCGAGCTCCTACAATGAGCAGTTCTTC. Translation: CASSSGQASSYNEQFF.

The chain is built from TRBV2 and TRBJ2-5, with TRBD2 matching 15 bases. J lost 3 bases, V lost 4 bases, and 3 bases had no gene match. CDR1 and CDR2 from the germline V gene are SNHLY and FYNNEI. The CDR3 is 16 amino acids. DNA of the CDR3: TGTGCCAGCAGTGGAGGACTAGCGGGAGGGGAAGAGACCCAGTACTTC. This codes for CASSGGLAGGEETQYF.

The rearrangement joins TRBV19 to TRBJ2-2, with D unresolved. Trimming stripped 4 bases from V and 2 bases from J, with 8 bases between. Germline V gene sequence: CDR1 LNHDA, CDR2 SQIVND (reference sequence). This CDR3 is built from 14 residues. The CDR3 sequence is CASSKGQNTGELFF. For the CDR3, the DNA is TGTGCCAGTAGTAAGGGCCAAAACACCGGGGAGCTGTTTTTT.

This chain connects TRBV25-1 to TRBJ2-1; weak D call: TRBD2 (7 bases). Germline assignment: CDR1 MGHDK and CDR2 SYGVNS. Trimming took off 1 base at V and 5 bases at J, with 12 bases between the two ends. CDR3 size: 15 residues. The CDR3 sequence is CASSESGGGNNEQFF. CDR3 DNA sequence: TGTGCCAGCAGTGAATCCGGCGGGGGCAACAATGAGCAGTTCTTC.

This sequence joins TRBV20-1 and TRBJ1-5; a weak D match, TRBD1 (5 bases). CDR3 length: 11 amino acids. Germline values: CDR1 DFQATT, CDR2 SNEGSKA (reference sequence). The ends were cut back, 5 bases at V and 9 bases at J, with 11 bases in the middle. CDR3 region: CSAGRGGPQHF. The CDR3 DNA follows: TGCAGTGCTGGGCGGGGCGGGCCCCAGCATTTT.

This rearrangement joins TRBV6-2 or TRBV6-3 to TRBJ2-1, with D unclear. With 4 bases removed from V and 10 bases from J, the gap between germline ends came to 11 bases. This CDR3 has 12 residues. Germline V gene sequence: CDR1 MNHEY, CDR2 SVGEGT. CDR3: CASSSNSFEQFF. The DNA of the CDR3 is TGTGCCAGCAGTTCCAACTCTTTCGAGCAGTTCTTC.

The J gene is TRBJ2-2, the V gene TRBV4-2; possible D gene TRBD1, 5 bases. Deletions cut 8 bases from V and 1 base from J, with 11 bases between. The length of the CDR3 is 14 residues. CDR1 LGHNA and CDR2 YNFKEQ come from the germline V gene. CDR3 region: CASANQGNTGELFF. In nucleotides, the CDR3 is TGTGCCAGCGCCAATCAGGGGAACACCGGGGAGCTGTTTTTT.

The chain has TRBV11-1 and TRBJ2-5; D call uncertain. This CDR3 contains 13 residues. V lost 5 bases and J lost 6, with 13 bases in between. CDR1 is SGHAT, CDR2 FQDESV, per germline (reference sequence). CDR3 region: CASSRLKGQTQYF. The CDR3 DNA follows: TGTGCCAGCAGCCGGCTTAAGGGTCAGACCCAGTACTTC.

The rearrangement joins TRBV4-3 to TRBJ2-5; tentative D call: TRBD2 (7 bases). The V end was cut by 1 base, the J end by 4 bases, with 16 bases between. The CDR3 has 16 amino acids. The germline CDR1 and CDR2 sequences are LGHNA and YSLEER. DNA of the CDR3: TGCGCCAGCAGCCAAGCGGTTTCGGGGGGCAGAGAGACCCAGTACTTC. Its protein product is CASSQAVSGGRETQYF.

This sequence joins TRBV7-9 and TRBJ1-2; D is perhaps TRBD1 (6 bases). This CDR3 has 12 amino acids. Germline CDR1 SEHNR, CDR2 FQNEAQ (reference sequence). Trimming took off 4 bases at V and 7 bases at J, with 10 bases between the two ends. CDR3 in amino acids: CASSSNRVGYTF. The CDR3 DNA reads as TGTGCCAGCAGCTCCAACAGGGTTGGCTACACCTTC. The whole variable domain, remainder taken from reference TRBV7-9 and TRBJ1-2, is DTGVSQNPRHKITKRGQNVTFRCDPISEHNRLYWYRQTLGQGPEFLTYFQNEAQLEKSRLLSDRFSAERPKGSFSTLEIQRTEQGDSAMYLCASSSNRVGYTFGSGTRLTVV.

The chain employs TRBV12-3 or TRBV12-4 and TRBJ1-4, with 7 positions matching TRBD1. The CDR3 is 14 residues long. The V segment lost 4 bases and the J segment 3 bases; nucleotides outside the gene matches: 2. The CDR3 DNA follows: TGTGCCAGCAGTTCCGGGACAGCTAATGAAAAACTGTTTTTT. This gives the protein CASSSGTANEKLFF.

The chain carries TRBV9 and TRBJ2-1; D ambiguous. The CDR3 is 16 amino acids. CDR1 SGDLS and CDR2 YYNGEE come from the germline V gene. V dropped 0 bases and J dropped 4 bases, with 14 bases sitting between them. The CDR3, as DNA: TGTGCCAGCAGCGTAGGAGTCCACCCGGCATACAATGAGCAGTTCTTC. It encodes CASSVGVHPAYNEQFF. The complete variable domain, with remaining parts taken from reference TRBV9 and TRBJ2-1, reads DSGVTQTPKHLITATGQRVTLRCSPRSGDLSVYWYQQSLDQGLQFLIQYYNGEERAKGNILERFSAQQFPDLHSELNLSSLELGDSALYFCASSVGVHPAYNEQFFGPGTRLTVL.

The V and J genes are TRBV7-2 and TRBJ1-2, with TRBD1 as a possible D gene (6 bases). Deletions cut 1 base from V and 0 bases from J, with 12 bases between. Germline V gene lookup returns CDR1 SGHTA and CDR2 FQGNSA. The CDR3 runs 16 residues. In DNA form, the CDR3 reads TGTGCCAGCAGCTTAGACAGGGCCTCAGCTAACTATGGCTACACCTTC. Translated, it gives CASSLDRASANYGYTF. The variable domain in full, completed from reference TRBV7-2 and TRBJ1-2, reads GAGVSQSPSNKVTEKGKDVELRCDPISGHTALYWYRQSLGQGLEFLIYFQGNSAPDKSGLPSDRFSAERTGGSVSTLTIQRTQQEDSAVYLCASSLDRASANYGYTFGSGTRLTVV.

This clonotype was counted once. The CDR3: CASSQVGSGRLSTEAFF. CDR3 nucleotides: TGCGCCAGCAGCCAAGTGGGCTCAGGGAGGTTGAGCACTGAAGCTTTCTTT. V is TRBV4-1 and J is TRBJ1-1; a weak D match, TRBD1 (5 bases). Trimming took 1 base from V and 4 from J, leaving 19 bases between them. Per germline, CDR1 MGHRA and CDR2 YSYEKL. The CDR3 extends over 17 amino acids.

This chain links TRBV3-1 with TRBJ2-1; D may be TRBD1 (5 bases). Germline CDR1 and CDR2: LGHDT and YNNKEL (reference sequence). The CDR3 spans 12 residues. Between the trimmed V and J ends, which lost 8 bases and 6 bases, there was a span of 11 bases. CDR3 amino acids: CASGTQGNEQFF. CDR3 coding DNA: TGTGCCAGCGGAACGCAGGGCAATGAGCAGTTCTTC.

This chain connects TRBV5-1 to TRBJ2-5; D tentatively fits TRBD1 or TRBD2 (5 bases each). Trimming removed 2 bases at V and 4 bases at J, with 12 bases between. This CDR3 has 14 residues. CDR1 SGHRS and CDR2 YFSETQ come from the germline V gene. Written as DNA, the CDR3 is TGCGCCAGCAGCTTTTTGAGGGACCGAGAGACCCAGTACTTC. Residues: CASSFLRDRETQYF.

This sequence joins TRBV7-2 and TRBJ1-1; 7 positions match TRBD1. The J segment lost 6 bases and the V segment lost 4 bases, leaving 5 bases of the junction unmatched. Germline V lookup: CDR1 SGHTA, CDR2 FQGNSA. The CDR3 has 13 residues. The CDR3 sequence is CASSYFTGAEAFF. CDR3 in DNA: TGTGCCAGCAGCTACTTCACAGGGGCTGAAGCTTTCTTT.

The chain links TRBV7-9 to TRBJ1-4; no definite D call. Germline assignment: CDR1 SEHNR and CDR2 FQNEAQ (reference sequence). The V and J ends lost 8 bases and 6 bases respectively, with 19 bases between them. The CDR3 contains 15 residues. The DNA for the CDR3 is TGTGCCAGCGGCCAGCCCCGGGGTAGGGATGAAAAACTGTTTTTT. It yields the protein CASGQPRGRDEKLFF.

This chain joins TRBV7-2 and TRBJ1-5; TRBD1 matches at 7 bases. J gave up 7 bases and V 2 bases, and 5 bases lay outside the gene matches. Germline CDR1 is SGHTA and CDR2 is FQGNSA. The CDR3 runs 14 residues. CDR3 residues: CASSLKGARQPQHF. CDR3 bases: TGTGCCAGCAGCTTAAAGGGGGCGAGGCAGCCCCAGCATTTT.

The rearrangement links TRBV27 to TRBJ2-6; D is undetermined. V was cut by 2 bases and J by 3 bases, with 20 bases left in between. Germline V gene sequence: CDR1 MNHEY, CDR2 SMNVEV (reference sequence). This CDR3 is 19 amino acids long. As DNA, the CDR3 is TGTGCCAGCAGTTTAGCAGCTAGAGTTCTAATGAGTGGGGCCAACGTCCTGACTTTC. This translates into CASSLAARVLMSGANVLTF.

CDR3 sequence (DNA): TGTGCCAGCAGTTACTCCCGGGACTTGGTGAATGAGCAGTTCTTC. Protein product: CASSYSRDLVNEQFF. The gene calls are TRBV6-5 and TRBJ2-1; a possible D gene is TRBD2 (6 bases). This CDR3 comprises 15 residues. Germline values: CDR1 MNHEY, CDR2 SVGAGI. V was pared by 0 bases and J by 7 bases, with 13 bases between.

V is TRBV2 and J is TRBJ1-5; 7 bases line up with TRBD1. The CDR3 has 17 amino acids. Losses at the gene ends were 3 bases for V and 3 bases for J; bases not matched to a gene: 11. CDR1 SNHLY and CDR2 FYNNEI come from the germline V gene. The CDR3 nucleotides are TGTGCCAGCAGTGACCCCCGACAGGGAGGCTTCAATCAGCCCCAGCATTTT. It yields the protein CASSDPRQGGFNQPQHF.

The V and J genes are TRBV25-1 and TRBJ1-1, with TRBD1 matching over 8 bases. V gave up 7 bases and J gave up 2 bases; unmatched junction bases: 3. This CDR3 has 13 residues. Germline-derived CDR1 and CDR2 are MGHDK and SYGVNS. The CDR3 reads CASTGQVNTEAFF. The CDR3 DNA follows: TGTGCCAGCACGGGACAGGTAAACACTGAAGCTTTCTTT.

CDR3 in amino acids: CASSLRRADNEQFF. The CDR3, as DNA: TGTGCCAGCAGTTTAAGGAGGGCCGACAATGAGCAGTTCTTC. The chain couples TRBV12-3 or TRBV12-4 to TRBJ2-1, with D tentatively TRBD2 (6 bases). The CDR3 runs to 14 residues. V was cut by 2 bases and J by 5 bases, with 10 bases left in between.

The CDR3 DNA reads TGCGCCAGCAGCTCAGGGACTAGCGGCCGTTATGAGCAGTTCTTC. Translation: CASSSGTSGRYEQFF. The V and J genes are TRBV5-1 and TRBJ2-1, with 11 bases that match TRBD2. V shed 3 bases, J shed 8 bases, and the junction held 7 bases outside the gene matches. Germline V gene sequence: CDR1 SGHRS, CDR2 YFSETQ. The CDR3 is 15 residues long.

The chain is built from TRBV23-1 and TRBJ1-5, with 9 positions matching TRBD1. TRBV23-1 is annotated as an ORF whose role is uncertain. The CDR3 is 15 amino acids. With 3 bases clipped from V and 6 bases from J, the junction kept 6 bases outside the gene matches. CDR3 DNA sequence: TGCGCCAGCAGTCAGGGACAGGGTCTTTCTCAGCCCCAGCATTTT. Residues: CASSQGQGLSQPQHF.